These 21 T cell receptor beta chains were all obtained from the same sample, sequenced in a study of control samples from healthy donors and cancer patients. TCRdb keeps only in-frame clones here, not all; method: immunoSEQ multiplex PCR. The table lists about 95,000 clones, roughly 90% of them singletons. Sequences were obtained from blood. These receptor sequences come from a woman in her seventies in good health.

There are a few counts of this clone. The chain uses TRBV2 and TRBJ1-1; 7 bases fit TRBD1. Germline CDR1 reads SNHLY; CDR2 reads FYNNEI. The CDR3 totals 17 residues. Trimming at V came to 1 base and at J to 6 bases, leaving 14 bases not matched to a gene. CDR3 protein: CASSEDSQGNPGPEAFF. Here the CDR3 DNA reads TGTGCCAGCAGTGAAGACTCACAGGGGAACCCAGGCCCTGAAGCTTTCTTT.

This rearrangement joins TRBV7-2 to TRBJ1-3; 10 nucleotides agree with TRBD1. CDR3 size: 15 residues. In germline, CDR1 is SGHTA, CDR2 FQGNSA. The ends lost 10 bases at V and 4 bases at J; junction bases unmatched: 10. The CDR3 DNA sequence: TGTGCCACCACGCCGGGACAGGGGTACGGAAACACCATATATTTT. This gives the protein CATTPGQGYGNTIYF.

V and J are TRBV6-5 and TRBJ2-7; D gene ambiguous. This CDR3 has 16 residues. The germline gives CDR1 MNHEY, CDR2 SVGAGI. Trimming stripped 2 bases from V and 6 bases from J, with 20 bases between. CDR3 nucleotides: TGTGCCAGCAGTTACGAAGCGACGGGCAGGTTGAGCGAGCAGTACTTC. This encodes CASSYEATGRLSEQYF.

The chain carries TRBV4-3 and TRBJ2-3; D ambiguous. V shed 0 bases and J shed 3 bases, with 10 bases lying between them. The CDR3 has 15 amino acids. CDR1 LGHNA and CDR2 YSLEER come from the germline V gene. The CDR3 DNA reads TGCGCCAGCAGCCAAGATCCTCTTAGAACAGATACGCAGTATTTT. It yields the protein CASSQDPLRTDTQYF.

The rearrangement links TRBV6-1 to TRBJ1-1; D gene ambiguous. V lost 1 base and J lost 0, with 3 bases in between. Germline values: CDR1 MNHNS, CDR2 SASEGT. This CDR3 region has 13 residues. The CDR3 loop is CASSEVVNTEAFF. The CDR3 DNA reads TGTGCCAGCAGTGAAGTGGTGAACACTGAAGCTTTCTTT.

The rearrangement uses TRBV5-4 and TRBJ2-3, with D possibly matching TRBD2 (7 bases). Germline V lookup: CDR1 SGHNT, CDR2 YYREEE (reference sequence). Trimming removed 3 bases from V and 0 bases from J, with 14 bases in between. The CDR3 loop spans 16 amino acids. CDR3 loop: CASSYGGGSSTDTQYF. In DNA, the CDR3 is TGTGCCAGCAGCTATGGGGGCGGGAGTAGCACAGATACGCAGTATTTT.

The J gene is TRBJ2-5, the V gene TRBV13; maybe TRBD2 (5 bases). Trimming shortened V by 0 bases and J by 7 bases, and 15 bases separated the two germline ends. The germline CDR1 and CDR2 sequences are PRHDT and FYEKMQ (reference sequence). This CDR3 is built from 15 residues. CDR3 nucleotide sequence: TGTGCCAGCAGCTTAGGCCTACGACTACCTTGGACCCAGTACTTC. Translated: CASSLGLRLPWTQYF. The full variable domain, in which reference TRBV13 and TRBJ2-5 provide the parts outside the CDR3, is AAGVIQSPRHLIKEKRETATLKCYPIPRHDTVYWYQQGPGQDPQFLISFYEKMQSDKGSIPDRFSAQQFSDYHSELNMSSLELGDSALYFCASSLGLRLPWTQYFGPGTRLLVL.

The chain employs TRBV11-1 and TRBJ2-7; no clear D. The CDR3 is 12 residues long. V lost 8 bases and J lost 0, with 8 bases in between. The germline V gene encodes CDR1 SGHAT and CDR2 FQDESV (reference sequence). CDR3 amino acids: CASGLTSYEQYF. The CDR3 nucleotides read TGTGCCAGCGGGCTGACCTCCTACGAGCAGTACTTC.

V gene TRBV12-3 or TRBV12-4 combines with J gene TRBJ2-7; tentative D call: TRBD1 (6 bases). This CDR3 is 12 amino acids long. V was shortened by 7 bases and J by 6 bases, with 13 bases between the two germline ends. CDR3 residues: CASTFRGGEQYF. The CDR3 DNA reads as TGTGCCAGCACCTTCCGAGGGGGCGAGCAGTACTTC.

The count of this clone is one. The chain couples TRBV6-5 to TRBJ2-7, with TRBD2 identical over 11 bases. Germline CDR1 reads MNHEY; CDR2 reads SVGAGI. V was pared by 2 bases and J by 3 bases, with 3 bases of the junction left unmatched. The CDR3 contains 15 residues. CDR3 protein: CASSYKGLADYEQYF. The CDR3 DNA is TGTGCCAGCAGTTACAAGGGACTAGCGGACTACGAGCAGTACTTC.

The rearrangement links TRBV6-2 or TRBV6-3 to TRBJ2-7; 11 bases align to TRBD2. The CDR3 covers 14 residues. Unmatched junction bases numbered 10, after V lost 8 bases and J lost 7 bases. Germline CDR1 reads MNHEY; CDR2 reads SVGEGT. CDR3 nucleotide sequence: TGTGCCAGCGGCCCACTAGCGGGAGTAAGAGAGCAGTACTTC. Amino acid sequence: CASGPLAGVREQYF.

The rearrangement links TRBV3-1 (or the pseudogene TRBV3-2) to TRBJ2-2; 10 nucleotides line up with TRBD2. Germline lookup yields CDR1 LGHDT and CDR2 YNNKEL (reference sequence). V trimming: 4 bases; J trimming: 7 bases; junction bases outside the gene matches: 6. The CDR3 spans 15 residues. The CDR3 DNA reads TGTGCCAGCAGCCCCAGCGGGAGGGCCAACGGGGAGCTGTTTTTT. This encodes CASSPSGRANGELFF.

This chain links TRBV11-2 with TRBJ2-5, with D unclear. The CDR3 runs to 15 residues. V lost 5 bases, J lost 2 bases, and 15 bases lay in between. Germline CDR1 SGHAT, CDR2 FQNNGV. In nucleotides, the CDR3 is TGTGCCAGCAGCCTTATGCCCGGATTTCAAGAGACCCAGTACTTC. Encoded protein: CASSLMPGFQETQYF.

This clone was seen only once. The chain recombines TRBV27 with TRBJ2-5; unclear D gene. Trimming took 5 bases from V and 5 from J, leaving 9 bases between them. This CDR3 region has 12 residues. Germline loops: CDR1 MNHEY, CDR2 SMNVEV (reference sequence). The CDR3 coding sequence is TGTGCCAGCAGTATGGTAGGGGAGACCCAGTACTTC. Residues: CASSMVGETQYF.

The rearrangement uses TRBV7-2 and TRBJ2-5, with a possible D match to TRBD2 (7 bases). CDR3 length: 15 amino acids. The V end was cut by 2 bases, the J end by 4 bases, with 14 bases between. Per germline, CDR1 SGHTA and CDR2 FQGNSA. In nucleotides, the CDR3 is TGTGCCAGCAGCTTAAACGGGGGGCCCAGAGAGACCCAGTACTTC. This sequence encodes CASSLNGGPRETQYF. Using reference TRBV7-2 and TRBJ2-5 for the parts outside the CDR3, the full variable domain is GAGVSQSPSNKVTEKGKDVELRCDPISGHTALYWYRQSLGQGLEFLIYFQGNSAPDKSGLPSDRFSAERTGGSVSTLTIQRTQQEDSAVYLCASSLNGGPRETQYFGPGTRLLVL.

The chain joins TRBV6-1 to TRBJ1-3, with a possible D match to TRBD1 (5 bases). CDR3 length: 18 residues. Germline V gene lookup returns CDR1 MNHNS and CDR2 SASEGT. V was shortened by 0 bases and J by 0 bases, with 15 bases between the two germline ends. The CDR3 coding sequence is TGTGCCAGCAGTGAAGCGGAGAGGGGCACGATCTCTGGAAACACCATATATTTT. Its translation: CASSEAERGTISGNTIYF.

The chain couples TRBV19 to TRBJ2-5; 8 nucleotides agree with TRBD1. This CDR3 is 14 amino acids long. Germline V lookup: CDR1 LNHDA, CDR2 SQIVND (reference sequence). V was pared by 3 bases and J by 5 bases, with 5 bases of the junction left unmatched. CDR3 nucleotide sequence: TGTGCCAGTAGTATCTCAGGGGGCAGGGAGACCCAGTACTTC. Translated, it gives CASSISGGRETQYF.

This rearrangement joins TRBV5-6 to TRBJ1-6; D is unresolved. CDR3 length: 18 residues. Looked up from germline, CDR1 is SGHDT and CDR2 is YYEEEE. V was shortened by 2 bases and J by 7 bases, with 22 bases between the two germline ends. The CDR3 bases are TGTGCCAGCAGCTTAAGCCCTCCGGAGTTCGCGGGAAATTCACCCCTCCACTTT. Protein sequence: CASSLSPPEFAGNSPLHF.

The chain is built from TRBV29-1 and TRBJ2-3; 8 bases match TRBD1. The trim removed 5 bases at V and 2 bases at J, leaving 3 bases unmatched. Germline V gives CDR1 SQVTM, CDR2 ANQGSEA. The CDR3 runs 13 residues. CDR3 bases: TGCAGCGTTAGCAGGGGGCCCACAGATACGCAGTATTTT. Protein product: CSVSRGPTDTQYF.

The chain employs TRBV7-9 and TRBJ2-1; 8 bases are a match to TRBD2. CDR1 and CDR2 (germline): SEHNR, FQNEAQ (reference sequence). V shed 6 bases, J shed 0 bases, and the junction held 7 bases outside the gene matches. This CDR3 comprises 16 residues. CDR3 nucleotides: TGTGCCAGCAGTCAGTCGAGCGGGGGCTCCTACAATGAGCAGTTCTTC. Protein sequence: CASSQSSGGSYNEQFF.

The DNA of the CDR3 is TGTGCCACCAGTGATCTTGGGACTAGCGGGGGGGTAGATACGCAGTATTTT. Its translation: CATSDLGTSGGVDTQYF. J is TRBJ2-3 and V is TRBV24-1; TRBD2 agrees at 16 bases. Germline values: CDR1 KGHDR, CDR2 SFDVKD. V gave up 3 bases and J gave up 5 bases; unmatched junction bases: 4. The CDR3 sequence is 17 residues long.